This T cell receptor (beta chain) emerged from a study of blood T cell repertoires in COVID-19. Whole-study context: T cells, B-cell-depleted T cells, or PBMCs supplied cDNA or gDNA.

In the authors' methods: Reference gene primer amplification gave nucleated cell count estimates. TCRdb keeps only in-frame clones here, not all; method: immunoSEQ multiplex PCR. The V and J calls and clone size were taken over from that table, and D and trimming were inferred from the DNA. Among a few hundred thousand clones, 87% were seen once, and the ten largest hold around 9.3%. It was during active infection that Seattle patients were enrolled and then longitudinally followed. The V gene end was trimmed by 5 bases and the J gene end by 1 base; junction bases not matched to a gene: 4. CDR1 and CDR2 from the germline V gene are LNHDA and SQIVND (reference sequence). This CDR3 is 14 amino acids long.

Specimen: peripheral blood. The source is a woman between 25 and 40 years old with COVID-19, enrolled during active disease. This chain links TRBV19 with TRBJ2-5; TRBD1 matches at 7 bases. The CDR3 nucleotides are TGTGCCAGTAGTCCTAGACAGGGCCAAGAGACCCAGTACTTC. As protein: CASSPRQGQETQYF.